The clone carrying this TCR beta chain was picked up many times. The target antigen is unknown. The germline CDR1 and CDR2 sequences are DFQATT and SNEGSKA (reference sequence). CDR3 size: 14 residues. The V end was cut by 6 bases, the J end by 3 bases, with 18 bases between. TCRbeta library construction was performed incorporating unique molecular identifiers. TCRdb re-derived calls from the PCR reads in MiXCR, one entry per CDR3 protein. This table has about 580,000 distinct CDR3 sequences, about 23% appearing once. This sample stems from a study of T-cell reconstitution after alpha-beta-depleted transplantation in children. Findings of the study overall: Alpha-beta T cells about two months after transplant reportedly derived from several hundred expanded graft clones. The main origin of T-cell counts and diversity one year after transplant was newly produced T cells. There were some patients whose high TCRbeta diversity at day 60 came from surviving recipient T cells and thymic progenitors.

The source is a boy in the first two years of life who had a stem cell transplant for acute myeloid leukemia, so the T cells may come from the graft donor. This sample comprised PBMCs, mostly from graft donor cells, obtained 360 days after TCRalphabeta/CD19-depleted stem cell transplant. The chain couples TRBV20-1 to TRBJ2-7; TRBD1 or TRBD2 may be the D gene (5 bases each). DNA of the CDR3: TGCAGTGCCGCCACCGTGGGGACCGACTACGAGCAGTACTTC. Amino acids: CSAATVGTDYEQYF.